The 15 T cell receptor beta chains reported below all come from one sample, sequenced in a study of OX40 agonist ivuxolimab in advanced cancers. Here immunoSEQ multiplex PCR was the method, and the copy in TCRdb shows in-frame clones only, minus some. The top ten hold just over 0.3% of the sample, which has about 94,000 clones, roughly 84% seen once. Sequences were derived from CD4+ or CD8+ T cells sorted from blood, sampled in a trial of the OX40 agonist ivuxolimab. The receptors derive from an adult with an advanced solid tumor such as melanoma, head and neck, liver or kidney cancer.

The J gene is TRBJ1-1, the V gene TRBV1. TRBV1 is an annotated pseudogene. This CDR3 has 8 amino acids. The chain's CDR3 is CTSRSAFF. In DNA form, the CDR3 reads TGCACCAGCAGGTCAGCTTTCTTT.

The chain joins TRBV7-2 to TRBJ1-6; weak D call: TRBD1 (6 bases). This CDR3 is built from 14 residues. Per the germline V gene, CDR1 is SGHTA and CDR2 is FQGNSA. Trimming stripped 3 bases from V and 6 bases from J, with 9 bases between. The CDR3 DNA follows: TGTGCCAGCAGCTTCGACAGGACTAATTCACCCCTCCACTTT. This gives the protein CASSFDRTNSPLHF.

The V gene is TRBV29-1, the J gene TRBJ1-1, with unresolved D. Trimming pared 7 bases from V and 6 bases from J, leaving 9 bases between. The CDR3 totals 10 residues. Germline V gene sequence: CDR1 SQVTM, CDR2 ANQGSEA. CDR3 sequence (DNA): TGCAGCGCCTCGGATGCTGAAGCTTTCTTT. The encoded protein is CSASDAEAFF.

There are a few counts of this clone. The rearrangement joins TRBV6-5 to TRBJ1-5; tentatively, D is TRBD1 (6 bases). Germline-derived CDR1 and CDR2 are MNHEY and SVGAGI. The CDR3 has 16 amino acids. Trimming shortened V by 4 bases and J by 0 bases, and 13 bases separated the two germline ends. CDR3 in DNA: TGTGCCAGCAGTTCCACAGGGTGGGGTAGCAATCAGCCCCAGCATTTT. Amino acids: CASSSTGWGSNQPQHF.

The chain carries TRBV11-2 and TRBJ1-6, with a weak D call TRBD1 (6 bases). V dropped 5 bases and J dropped 5 bases, with 13 bases sitting between them. Germline assignment: CDR1 SGHAT and CDR2 FQNNGV. The CDR3 consists of 15 residues. The chain's CDR3 is CASSAQGSNNSPLHF. The CDR3 DNA follows: TGTGCCAGCAGCGCCCAGGGGAGCAATAATTCACCCCTCCACTTT.

The J gene is TRBJ1-3, the V gene TRBV10-3, with D uncertain. Germline CDR1 ENHRY, CDR2 SYGVKD. The CDR3 extends over 14 amino acids. V lost 5 bases to trimming and J lost 0 bases, with 8 bases between them. The CDR3 sequence: CAISSDLSGNTIYF. The CDR3 DNA reads as TGTGCCATCAGTTCGGACCTCTCTGGAAACACCATATATTTT.

J is TRBJ1-6 and V is TRBV2; tentatively, D is TRBD1 (5 bases). The CDR3 contains 13 residues. V shed 8 bases and J shed 9 bases, with 14 bases lying between them. Per germline, CDR1 SNHLY and CDR2 FYNNEI. CDR3 sequence: CASYRAQGSPLHF. CDR3 coding DNA: TGTGCCAGCTACCGGGCCCAGGGTTCACCCCTCCACTTT.

The chain couples TRBV25-1 to TRBJ2-1, with TRBD2 identical over 9 bases. Germline V gene sequence: CDR1 MGHDK, CDR2 SYGVNS. There are 15 residues in the CDR3. The V segment lost 2 bases and the J segment 1 base; nucleotides outside the gene matches: 0. CDR3: CASSEAGGSYNEQFF. CDR3 DNA sequence: TGTGCCAGCAGTGAAGCGGGGGGGTCCTACAATGAGCAGTTCTTC.

This clone was detected only once. This chain joins TRBV7-9 and TRBJ2-2, with D uncertain. V was pared by 4 bases and J by 8 bases, with 17 bases between. CDR3 length equals 15 residues. The germline gives CDR1 SEHNR, CDR2 FQNEAQ (reference sequence). This CDR3 reads CASSSRGGPSGELFF. DNA of the CDR3: TGTGCCAGCAGCTCTAGAGGTGGGCCTTCAGGGGAGCTGTTTTTT.

The chain links TRBV18 to TRBJ1-4, with D possibly TRBD1 on 5 matching bases. This CDR3 contains 14 residues. Trimming left V 5 bases short and J 7 bases short, with 14 bases between. Germline CDR1 reads KGHSH; CDR2 reads LQKENI. CDR3 bases: TGTGCCAGCTCATCTGGACTTAGGGGTGAAAAACTGTTTTTT. Residues: CASSSGLRGEKLFF.

In its sample, this clone was seen a few times. This chain uses TRBV6-1 with TRBJ2-5; 9 bases line up with TRBD2. The CDR3 runs 15 residues. In germline, CDR1 is MNHNS, CDR2 SASEGT. The junction had 6 bases not matched to a gene; V was cut back by 1 base and J by 6 bases. CDR3 sequence: CASSEGGGGAQTQYF. CDR3 nucleotides: TGTGCCAGCAGTGAAGGGGGCGGGGGGGCACAGACCCAGTACTTC.

This clone appeared a single time. The rearrangement joins TRBV19 to TRBJ1-2; perhaps TRBD1 as D (6 bases). Trimming stripped 5 bases from V and 6 bases from J, with 19 bases between. This CDR3 comprises 15 residues. The germline gives CDR1 LNHDA, CDR2 SQIVND (reference sequence). As DNA, the CDR3 is TGTGCCAGTAGTCTATCCCATTTAGGGGGAGATGGCTACACCTTC. This sequence encodes CASSLSHLGGDGYTF.

This clone was seen a handful of times. This rearrangement joins TRBV6-5 to TRBJ2-7; TRBD1 matches at 8 bases. V shed 4 bases and J 2 bases; nucleotides not matched to a gene: 7. This CDR3 has 15 residues. Per the germline V gene, CDR1 is MNHEY and CDR2 is SVGAGI. DNA of the CDR3: TGTGCCAGCAGTTTTCACAGGGGGGCCACCTACGAGCAGTACTTC. Protein: CASSFHRGATYEQYF.

The chain combines TRBV11-3 with TRBJ2-7; TRBD2 is a possible D gene (5 bases). V was shortened by 0 bases and J by 6 bases, with 9 bases between the two germline ends. The CDR3 is 13 amino acids. The V gene's germline CDR1 is SGHNT and CDR2 YENEEA. The CDR3 loop reads CASSLESGGEQYF. The CDR3, as DNA: TGTGCCAGCAGCTTAGAATCAGGAGGCGAGCAGTACTTC.

The V and J genes are TRBV19 and TRBJ2-1; 8 bases are shared with TRBD1. V was pared by 6 bases and J by 6 bases, with 10 bases of the junction left unmatched. The germline CDR1 and CDR2 sequences are LNHDA and SQIVND (reference sequence). The CDR3 extends over 15 amino acids. In DNA, the CDR3 is TGTGCCAGTAGCGACCCCGGGACAGGTCGCAATGAGCAGTTCTTC. The encoded protein is CASSDPGTGRNEQFF.